This TCR beta chain was obtained from a study of cytomegalovirus exposure and HLA in healthy donors. Whole-study findings and limits: In vitro, three CMV-associated chains proved specific for CMV antigens.

The ends were cut back, 4 bases at V and 1 base at J, with 14 bases in the middle. CDR1 and CDR2 from the germline V gene are MNHNS and SASEGT. CDR3 length: 15 residues. Clones were read by immunoSEQ multiplex PCR, and TCRdb kept only the in-frame ones, dropping some. The table lists around 66,000 clones, around 97% of them singletons. Notes on this clone: Its target is unknown.

The V gene is TRBV6-1, the J gene TRBJ2-7; D may be TRBD1 (7 bases). The source of this sequence is a woman younger than 35 in good health and CMV-seropositive. Source material: PBMCs. The CDR3 protein is CASSGDPGGSYEQYF. CDR3 DNA sequence: TGTGCCAGCAGTGGGGACCCAGGGGGGTCCTACGAGCAGTACTTC.